A single sample gave rise to the 27 T cell receptor beta chains below, sequenced in a study of blood T cell repertoires in COVID-19 (dated by TCRdb to 2019 to 2021). Receptor amplification or capture employed the immunoSEQ multiplex PCR assay. In its TCRdb copy, this immuneACCESS table keeps in-frame sequences only and misses some clones. Where compared with another copy, unresolved V genes explain less than half of these, and the others have no known cause. This sample gives approximately 280,000 clones in total; about 89% of them show up just once. The biggest ten clones account for around 2% of the sample. Material: peripheral blood. These TCRs come from a man between 45 and 60 years old with acute or convalescent COVID-19.

This sequence joins TRBV3-1 (or the pseudogene TRBV3-2) and TRBJ2-3; 7 bases are shared with TRBD2. This CDR3 contains 18 residues. J was trimmed by 4 bases and V by 0 bases; bases with no gene match: 13. The germline V gene has CDR1 LGHDT and CDR2 YNNKEL (reference sequence). In DNA, the CDR3 is TGTGCCAGCAGCCAAGACCCCCGGGGAGGGCTAGATGCAGATACGCAGTATTTT. It translates to CASSQDPRGGLDADTQYF.

The chain has TRBV18 and TRBJ1-2; D is possibly TRBD1 (6 bases). Per the germline V gene, CDR1 is KGHSH and CDR2 is LQKENI. Trimming shortened V by 3 bases and J by 2 bases, and 13 bases separated the two germline ends. CDR3 length: 15 amino acids. CDR3 protein: CASSPGGRTNYGYTF. The CDR3 DNA reads TGTGCCAGCTCACCTGGGGGCAGAACGAACTATGGCTACACCTTC.

The chain couples TRBV10-3 to TRBJ1-6, with unresolved D. V shed 4 bases and J shed 7 bases, with 11 bases lying between them. The CDR3 is 14 residues long. CDR1 ENHRY and CDR2 SYGVKD come from the germline V gene. The CDR3 bases are TGTGCCATCAGTGGAGGGTGGAAGAATTCACCCCTCCACTTT. It yields the protein CAISGGWKNSPLHF.

The chain uses TRBV5-1 and TRBJ2-7, with 7 bases identical to TRBD1. V was pared by 1 base and J by 2 bases, with 3 bases of the junction left unmatched. This CDR3 comprises 14 residues. The V gene's germline CDR1 is SGHRS and CDR2 YFSETQ. The CDR3 DNA reads TGCGCCAGCAGCTTGCCGGGACAGACCTACGAGCAGTACTTC. As protein: CASSLPGQTYEQYF.

This chain connects TRBV18 to TRBJ1-2; no firm D call. Germline lookup yields CDR1 KGHSH and CDR2 LQKENI. Trimming shortened V by 6 bases and J by 4 bases, and 9 bases separated the two germline ends. The CDR3 loop spans 12 amino acids. The CDR3 spells CASSPGSYGYTF. CDR3 nucleotides: TGTGCCAGCTCCCCCGGTAGCTATGGCTACACCTTC.

J is TRBJ1-2 and V is TRBV9; weak D call: TRBD1 (5 bases). V was pared by 0 bases and J by 6 bases, with 12 bases between. The CDR3 totals 14 residues. The germline V gene has CDR1 SGDLS and CDR2 YYNGEE. The CDR3 here is CASSVGDLRHGYTF. CDR3 nucleotide sequence: TGTGCCAGCAGCGTAGGGGACTTACGCCATGGCTACACCTTC.

The rearrangement links TRBV6-6 to TRBJ1-3; D is ambiguous. Germline V lookup: CDR1 MNHNY, CDR2 SVGAGI (reference sequence). The V end lost 9 bases, the J end lost 0 bases, and 6 bases lay between the germline ends. The CDR3 has 12 amino acids. CDR3 sequence: CASGSSGNTIYF. In DNA form, the CDR3 reads TGTGCCAGTGGGAGCTCTGGAAACACCATATATTTT.

This rearrangement joins TRBV6-5 to TRBJ2-5, with D tentatively TRBD1 (6 bases). Germline V gene sequence: CDR1 MNHEY, CDR2 SVGAGI. The V end was cut by 5 bases, the J end by 4 bases, with 17 bases between. This CDR3 is 15 amino acids long. The CDR3 nucleotides read TGTGCCAGCAGTCCTTGGGACACCGTGGGAGAGACCCAGTACTTC. Its translation: CASSPWDTVGETQYF.

The rearrangement uses TRBV7-9 and TRBJ2-7, with a tentative D call TRBD1 (6 bases). V lost 5 bases and J lost 7, with 15 bases in between. The germline V gene has CDR1 SEHNR and CDR2 FQNEAQ (reference sequence). This CDR3 spans 13 amino acids. The CDR3 reads CASSQGTRVEQYF. The CDR3 DNA sequence: TGTGCCAGCAGCCAGGGGACCAGGGTAGAGCAGTACTTC.

The rearrangement joins TRBV20-1 to TRBJ2-3; D unresolved. This CDR3 region has 11 residues. The V and J ends lost 2 bases and 6 bases respectively, with 6 bases between them. The germline V gene encodes CDR1 DFQATT and CDR2 SNEGSKA (reference sequence). The CDR3 region is CSARIQDTQYF. DNA of the CDR3: TGCAGTGCTAGAATACAGGATACGCAGTATTTT.

The genes are TRBV2 and TRBJ2-1; D possibly corresponds to TRBD1 (5 bases). The V end was cut by 5 bases, the J end by 0 bases, with 14 bases between. Germline V gene sequence: CDR1 SNHLY, CDR2 FYNNEI. This CDR3 has 16 residues. CDR3 bases: TGTGCCAGCAGTAACATAGGGGTGGCCTCCTACAATGAGCAGTTCTTC. It encodes CASSNIGVASYNEQFF.

The J gene is TRBJ1-6, the V gene TRBV19; D possibly corresponds to TRBD1 (6 bases). Between the trimmed V and J ends, which lost 7 bases and 3 bases, there was a span of 13 bases. Germline V gene sequence: CDR1 LNHDA, CDR2 SQIVND (reference sequence). The CDR3 is 15 residues long. CDR3 residues: CASTSDRSYNSPLHF. In DNA form, the CDR3 reads TGTGCCAGTACCTCAGACAGGAGCTATAATTCACCCCTCCACTTT.

This clone was found once. The chain couples TRBV5-1 to TRBJ2-3, with TRBD2 as a possible D gene (6 bases). CDR1 is SGHRS, CDR2 YFSETQ, per germline. Trimming pared 1 base from V and 0 bases from J, leaving 9 bases between. There are 15 residues in the CDR3. CDR3 bases: TGCGCCAGCAGCTTGTGGGGGGAAAGCACAGATACGCAGTATTTT. Protein product: CASSLWGESTDTQYF.

V usage is TRBV25-1 and J usage is TRBJ1-6, with no clear D. Germline V CDR1 and CDR2: MGHDK, SYGVNS. The CDR3 is 14 amino acids. V lost 3 bases and J 6 bases, leaving 9 bases between the germline ends. The CDR3 coding sequence is TGTGCCAGCAGTGAGGCCCAAATTAATTCACCCCTCCACTTT. It translates to CASSEAQINSPLHF.

V usage is TRBV2 and J usage is TRBJ2-2; tentative D call: TRBD1 (6 bases). V lost 6 bases and J lost 6, with 14 bases in between. The germline V gene has CDR1 SNHLY and CDR2 FYNNEI. This CDR3 is 14 amino acids long. CDR3 sequence (DNA): TGTGCCAGCAGAGCCGACAGGCTCCCCGGGGAGCTGTTTTTT. Protein sequence: CASRADRLPGELFF.

The chain joins TRBV7-9 to TRBJ2-3; TRBD1 matches at 7 bases. The CDR3 loop spans 15 amino acids. V gave up 1 base and J gave up 0 bases; unmatched junction bases: 1. Per the germline V gene, CDR1 is SEHNR and CDR2 is FQNEAQ (reference sequence). This chain's CDR3 is CASSLGTGSTDTQYF. The CDR3 nucleotides read TGTGCCAGCAGCTTAGGGACAGGTAGCACAGATACGCAGTATTTT.

The chain combines TRBV7-9 with TRBJ2-3; D possibly corresponds to TRBD2 (6 bases). Trimming took 5 bases from V and 0 from J, leaving 12 bases between them. This CDR3 has 15 amino acids. Germline V gene sequence: CDR1 SEHNR, CDR2 FQNEAQ (reference sequence). CDR3 sequence: CASSAPGLSTDTQYF. The CDR3 DNA is TGTGCCAGCAGCGCCCCGGGACTCAGCACAGATACGCAGTATTTT.

The J gene is TRBJ2-7, the V gene TRBV3-1 (or the pseudogene TRBV3-2), with 11 positions matching TRBD2. The V and J ends lost 6 bases and 0 bases, in that order; junction bases with no gene match: 7. CDR3 length equals 16 residues. Germline V gene sequence: CDR1 LGHDT, CDR2 YNNKEL (reference sequence). The CDR3 coding sequence is TGTGCCAGCAGACCAACCGGGACTAGCGGCTCCTACGAGCAGTACTTC. This gives the protein CASRPTGTSGSYEQYF.

V gene TRBV3-1 (or the pseudogene TRBV3-2) combines with J gene TRBJ2-3, with 16 bases matching TRBD2. The trim removed 3 bases at V and 0 bases at J, leaving 6 bases unmatched. Germline CDR1 LGHDT, CDR2 YNNKEL (reference sequence). The CDR3 extends over 19 amino acids. The CDR3 DNA is TGTGCCAGCAGCCATTGGGGACTAGCGGGGGGGCGTAGCACAGATACGCAGTATTTT. Its translation: CASSHWGLAGGRSTDTQYF.

The rearrangement uses TRBV10-3 and TRBJ2-7, with 8 bases identical to TRBD1. Per germline, CDR1 ENHRY and CDR2 SYGVKD. V dropped 0 bases and J dropped 5; count of bases not matched to a gene: 6. The CDR3 is 15 residues long. The CDR3 DNA reads TGTGCCATCAGTGAGTCCCGGACAGGGAGCGACGAGCAGTACTTC. Its translation is CAISESRTGSDEQYF.

The chain carries TRBV9 and TRBJ2-3, with D perhaps matching TRBD2 (5 bases). Trimming removed 7 bases at V and 5 bases at J, with 11 bases between. The CDR3 extends over 12 amino acids. From germline, CDR1 is SGDLS and CDR2 YYNGEE. The CDR3 protein is CASGTRGDTQYF. CDR3 bases: TGTGCCAGCGGTACTCGGGGAGATACGCAGTATTTT.

The genes are TRBV23-1 and TRBJ1-2, with no clear D. TRBV23-1 is treated as an ORF (open reading frame) with a function not yet certain. The CDR3 length is 14 residues. V lost 3 bases, J lost 4 bases, and 12 bases lay in between. CDR3 in DNA: TGCGCCAGCAGTCACACTTCCGCGCCCTATGGCTACACCTTC. Its protein is CASSHTSAPYGYTF.

The genes are TRBV3-1 (or the pseudogene TRBV3-2) and TRBJ1-1, with 7 bases lining up with TRBD1. Unmatched junction bases numbered 4, after V lost 4 bases and J lost 8 bases. The CDR3 loop spans 12 amino acids. CDR1 is LGHDT and CDR2 is YNNKEL in the germline V gene (reference sequence). CDR3 protein: CASSPSDREAFF. DNA for the CDR3: TGTGCCAGCAGCCCATCGGACAGGGAAGCTTTCTTT.

The chain links TRBV27 to TRBJ1-5; D gene ambiguous. V was clipped by 8 bases and J by 2 bases, with 7 bases between them. In germline, CDR1 is MNHEY, CDR2 SMNVEV (reference sequence). The CDR3 runs to 12 residues. The CDR3 reads CASRRGNQPQHF. For the CDR3, the DNA is TGTGCCAGCCGGCGGGGCAATCAGCCCCAGCATTTT.

The J gene is TRBJ2-5, the V gene TRBV25-1; unclear D gene. Trimming shortened V by 3 bases and J by 4 bases, and 9 bases separated the two germline ends. The CDR3 loop spans 13 amino acids. Germline assignment: CDR1 MGHDK and CDR2 SYGVNS. This CDR3 reads CASSDRGPETQYF. The CDR3 coding sequence is TGTGCCAGCAGTGACAGAGGTCCAGAGACCCAGTACTTC.

The chain couples TRBV7-9 to TRBJ1-2; 7 bases line up with TRBD1. V lost 6 bases to trimming and J lost 9 bases; unmatched junction nucleotides: 10. The germline V gene has CDR1 SEHNR and CDR2 FQNEAQ (reference sequence). This CDR3 has 13 residues. CDR3 sequence (DNA): TGTGCCAGCAGTCATATTGACAGGGAAAGCTACACCTTC. Translating it yields CASSHIDRESYTF.

The CDR3 sequence: CASSPPAPFSTEAFF. Written as DNA, the CDR3 is TGTGCCAGCTCACCACCGGCCCCATTTTCCACTGAAGCTTTCTTT. The chain joins TRBV18 to TRBJ1-1; no clear D gene. Germline V lookup: CDR1 KGHSH, CDR2 LQKENI. This CDR3 has 15 residues. Trimming removed 0 bases from V and 4 bases from J, with 12 bases in between.